The clone carrying this T cell receptor (beta chain) appeared many times. Its antigen is as yet unknown. Germline lookup yields CDR1 SGHAT and CDR2 FQNNGV. V shed 4 bases and J shed 5 bases, with 5 bases lying between them. CDR3 length equals 11 residues. This entry is derived from a study of T cell repertoires in cytomegalovirus infection. Study results and caveats: Ex vivo, HLA-C-restricted CMV-specific TCR beta clonotypes prevailed over the rest of the response.

One entry per CDR3 protein, called by TCRdb with MiXCR from the reads. The sample has under 300,000 distinct CDR3 sequences, over 9% seen once; the top ten hold 1.5% to 2%. Sequenced material: PBMCs. The genes are TRBV11-2 and TRBJ2-5; no reliable D call. The receptor comes from a human donor in good health (CMV status not recorded). Some clones in this sample may be carry-over from other donors' samples. In nucleotides, the CDR3 is TGTGCCAGCAGCTCTGGGGAGACCCAGTACTTC. This codes for CASSSGETQYF.